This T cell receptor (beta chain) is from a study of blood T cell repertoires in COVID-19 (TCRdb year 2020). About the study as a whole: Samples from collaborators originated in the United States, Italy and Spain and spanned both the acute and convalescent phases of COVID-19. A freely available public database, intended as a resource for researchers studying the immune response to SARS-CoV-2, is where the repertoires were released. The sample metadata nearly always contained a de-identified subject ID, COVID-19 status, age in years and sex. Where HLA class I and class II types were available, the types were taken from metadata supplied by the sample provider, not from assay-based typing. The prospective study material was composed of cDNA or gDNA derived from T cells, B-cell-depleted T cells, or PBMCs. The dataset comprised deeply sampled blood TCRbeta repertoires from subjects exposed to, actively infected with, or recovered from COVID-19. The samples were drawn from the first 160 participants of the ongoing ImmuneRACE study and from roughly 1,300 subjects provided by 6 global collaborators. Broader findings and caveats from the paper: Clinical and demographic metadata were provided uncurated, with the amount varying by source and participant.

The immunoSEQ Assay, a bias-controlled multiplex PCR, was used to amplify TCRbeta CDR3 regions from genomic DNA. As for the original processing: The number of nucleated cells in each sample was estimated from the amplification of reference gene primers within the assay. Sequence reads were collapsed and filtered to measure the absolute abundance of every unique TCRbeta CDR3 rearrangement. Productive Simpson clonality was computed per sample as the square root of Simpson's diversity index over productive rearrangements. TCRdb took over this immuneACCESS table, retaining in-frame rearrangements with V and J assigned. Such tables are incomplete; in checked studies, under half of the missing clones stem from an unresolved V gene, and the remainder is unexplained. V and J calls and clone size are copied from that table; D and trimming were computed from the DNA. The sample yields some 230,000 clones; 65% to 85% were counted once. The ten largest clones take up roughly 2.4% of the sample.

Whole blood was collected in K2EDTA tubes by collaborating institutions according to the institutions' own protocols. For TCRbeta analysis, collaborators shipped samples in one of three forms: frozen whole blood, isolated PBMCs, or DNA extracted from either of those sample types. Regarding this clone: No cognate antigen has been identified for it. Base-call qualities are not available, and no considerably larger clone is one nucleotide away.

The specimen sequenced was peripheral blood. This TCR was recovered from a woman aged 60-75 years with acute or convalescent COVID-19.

For the CDR3, the sequence is CASSLSGYGYTF. The DNA reads as follows: TGCGCCAGCAGCTTGAGCGGCTATGGCTACACCTTC. The chain was built from TRBV5-1 and TRBJ1-2; no D gene can be assigned with confidence. The cysteine opens and the phenylalanine closes a CDR3 of 12 amino acids. Just CDR3 DNA is preserved here, 36 bases in frame from base 1. Trimming takes 1 base from V and 4 bases from J, and the germline ends sit 5 bases apart. The germline V gene sets CDR1 to SGHRS and CDR2 to YFSETQ.